This entry features one T cell receptor (beta chain) sequence. This entry is derived from a study of T-cell reconstitution after alpha-beta-depleted transplantation in children. Preparing the TCRbeta library involved the use of unique molecular identifiers. Via MiXCR, TCRdb re-called the PCR reads, giving one row per CDR3 protein. Of some 590,000 distinct CDR3 sequences in the sample, about 11% are singletons; the top ten hold less than 5%. This receptor was obtained from a human donor who donated a stem cell graft to a child with acute myeloid leukemia. The sample consisted of PBMCs from the stem cell graft donor, taken from the stem cell graft.

DNA of the CDR3: TGCGCCAGCAGCGCATGGGAAGAGGCTGAAGCTTTCTTT. It codes for CASSAWEEAEAFF. The V call is TRBV5-1, the J call TRBJ1-1; no clear D gene. The CDR3 loop spans 13 amino acids. The germline V gene has CDR1 SGHRS and CDR2 YFSETQ. V lost 4 bases and J lost 6, with 13 bases in between.